Detailed here is one T cell receptor (beta chain). Trimming at V came to 6 bases and at J to 6 bases, leaving 6 bases not matched to a gene. This CDR3 spans 13 amino acids. From germline, CDR1 is SGHDT and CDR2 YYEEEE. This sample stems from a study of blood T cell repertoires in COVID-19. Assay used: immunoSEQ multiplex PCR; TCRdb lists only in-frame clones, some missing. The sample lists 20,000 to 30,000 clones; about 90% were seen once. The chain has TRBV5-6 and TRBJ2-3; 8 nucleotides align to TRBD2. The sequenced sample was peripheral blood. The source is a human donor in a cohort sampled during active COVID-19. CDR3 in amino acids: CASIPRGGDTQYF. The CDR3 nucleotides are TGTGCCAGCATCCCCCGGGGGGGTGATACGCAGTATTTT.